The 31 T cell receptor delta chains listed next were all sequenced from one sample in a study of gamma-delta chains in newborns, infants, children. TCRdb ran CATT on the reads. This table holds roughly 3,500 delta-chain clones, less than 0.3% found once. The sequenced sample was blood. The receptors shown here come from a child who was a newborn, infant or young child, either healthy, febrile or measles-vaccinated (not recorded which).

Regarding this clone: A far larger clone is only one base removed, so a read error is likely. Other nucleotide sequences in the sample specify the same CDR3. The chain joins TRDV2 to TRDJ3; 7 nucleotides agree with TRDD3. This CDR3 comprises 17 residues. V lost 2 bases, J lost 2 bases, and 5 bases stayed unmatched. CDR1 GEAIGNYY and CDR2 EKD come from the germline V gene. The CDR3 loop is CACDILGDTWDTRQMFF. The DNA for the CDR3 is TGTGCCTGTGACATACTAGGGGATACCTGGGACACCCGACAGATGTTTTTC.

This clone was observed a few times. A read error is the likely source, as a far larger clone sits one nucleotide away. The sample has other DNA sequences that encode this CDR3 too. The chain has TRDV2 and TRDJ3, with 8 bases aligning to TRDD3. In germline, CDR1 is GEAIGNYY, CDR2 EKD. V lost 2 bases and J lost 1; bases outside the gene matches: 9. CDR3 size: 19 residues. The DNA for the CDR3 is TGTGCCTGTGACAAAGTACTGGGGGGGAGTTCCTGGGACACCCGACAGATGTTTTTC. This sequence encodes CACDKVLGGSSWDTRQMFF.

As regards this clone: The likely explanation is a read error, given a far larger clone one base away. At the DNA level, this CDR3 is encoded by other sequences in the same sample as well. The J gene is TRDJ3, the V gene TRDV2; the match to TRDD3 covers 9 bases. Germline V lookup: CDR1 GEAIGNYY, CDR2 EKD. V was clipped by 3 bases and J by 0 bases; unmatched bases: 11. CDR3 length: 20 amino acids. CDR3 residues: CACDRTGGRLSSWDTRQMFF. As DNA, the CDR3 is TGTGCCTGTGACCGGACTGGGGGACGACTTAGCTCCTGGGACACCCGACAGATGTTTTTC.

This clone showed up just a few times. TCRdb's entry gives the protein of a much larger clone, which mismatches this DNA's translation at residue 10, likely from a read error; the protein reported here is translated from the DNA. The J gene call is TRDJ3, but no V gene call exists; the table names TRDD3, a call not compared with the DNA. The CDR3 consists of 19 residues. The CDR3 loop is CACDKVLGGISWDTRQMFF. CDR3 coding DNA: TGTGCCTGTGACAAAGTACTGGGGGGGATCTCCTGGGACACCCGACAGATGTTTTTC.

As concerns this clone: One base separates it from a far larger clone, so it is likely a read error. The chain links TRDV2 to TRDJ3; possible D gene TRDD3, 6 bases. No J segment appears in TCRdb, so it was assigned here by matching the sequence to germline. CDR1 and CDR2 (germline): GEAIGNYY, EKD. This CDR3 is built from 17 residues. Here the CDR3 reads CACDTAGYSWDTRQMFF. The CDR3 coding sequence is TGTGCCTGCGACACGGCGGGATACTCCTGGGACACCCGACAGATGTTTTTC.

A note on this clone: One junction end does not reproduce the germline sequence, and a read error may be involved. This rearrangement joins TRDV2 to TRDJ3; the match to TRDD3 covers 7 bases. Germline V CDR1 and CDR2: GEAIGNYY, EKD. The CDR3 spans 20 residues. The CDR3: CACDTLGATLSTWDTRQMFF. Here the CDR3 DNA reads TGTGCCTGTGACACTCTGGGGGCTACGCTCTCAACCTGGGACACCCGCCAGATGTTTTTC.

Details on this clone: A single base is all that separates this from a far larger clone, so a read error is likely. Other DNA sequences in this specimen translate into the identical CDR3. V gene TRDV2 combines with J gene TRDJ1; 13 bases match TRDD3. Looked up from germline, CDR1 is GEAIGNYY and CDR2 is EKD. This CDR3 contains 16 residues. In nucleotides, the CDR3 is TGTGCCTGTGACGTACTGGGGGATACGTACACCGATAAACTCATTTTT. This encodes CACDVLGDTYTDKLIF.

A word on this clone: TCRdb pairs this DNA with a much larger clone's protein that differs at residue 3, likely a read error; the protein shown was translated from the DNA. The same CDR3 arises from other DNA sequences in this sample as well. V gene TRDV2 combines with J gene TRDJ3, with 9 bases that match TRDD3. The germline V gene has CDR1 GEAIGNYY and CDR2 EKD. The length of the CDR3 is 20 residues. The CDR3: CARDRTGGRLSSWDTRQMFF. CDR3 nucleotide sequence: TGTGCCCGTGACCGTACTGGGGGACGACTTAGCTCCTGGGACACCCGACAGATGTTTTTC.

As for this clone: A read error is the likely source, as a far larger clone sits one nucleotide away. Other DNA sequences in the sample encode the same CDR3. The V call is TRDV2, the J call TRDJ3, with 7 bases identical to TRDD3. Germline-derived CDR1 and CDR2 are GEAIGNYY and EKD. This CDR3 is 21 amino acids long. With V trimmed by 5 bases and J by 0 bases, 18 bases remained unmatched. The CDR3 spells CACASLLGARTSSWDTRQMFF. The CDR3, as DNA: TGTGCCTGTGCATCCCTGCTGGGGGCCCGAACCAGCTCCTGGGACACCCGACAGATGTTTTTC.

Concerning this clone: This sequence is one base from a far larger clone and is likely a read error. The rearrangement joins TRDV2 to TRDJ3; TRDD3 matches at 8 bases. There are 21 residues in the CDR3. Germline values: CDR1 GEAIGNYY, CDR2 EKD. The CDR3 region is CACASLLGARTSSWDTRQTFF. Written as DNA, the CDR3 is TGTGCCTGTGCATCCCTACTGGGGGCCCGAACCAGCTCCTGGGACACCCGACAGACGTTTTTC.

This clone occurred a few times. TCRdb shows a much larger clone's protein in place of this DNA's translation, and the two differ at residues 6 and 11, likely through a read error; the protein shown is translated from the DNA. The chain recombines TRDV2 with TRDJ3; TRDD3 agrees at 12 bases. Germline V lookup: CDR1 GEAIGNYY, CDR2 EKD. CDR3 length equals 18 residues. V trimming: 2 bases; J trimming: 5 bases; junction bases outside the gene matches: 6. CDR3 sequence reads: CACDKALGDTRDTRQMFF. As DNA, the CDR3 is TGTGCCTGTGACAAAGCACTGGGGGATACCCGGGACACCCGACAGATGTTTTTC.

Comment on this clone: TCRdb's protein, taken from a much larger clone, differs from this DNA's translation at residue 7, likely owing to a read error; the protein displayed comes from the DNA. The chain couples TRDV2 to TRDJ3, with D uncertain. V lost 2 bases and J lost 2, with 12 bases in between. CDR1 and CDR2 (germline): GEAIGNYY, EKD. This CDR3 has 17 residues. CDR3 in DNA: TGTGCCTGTGACAGGCTGAGGGACCCCTGGGACACCCGACAGATGTTTTTC. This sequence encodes CACDRLRDPWDTRQMFF.

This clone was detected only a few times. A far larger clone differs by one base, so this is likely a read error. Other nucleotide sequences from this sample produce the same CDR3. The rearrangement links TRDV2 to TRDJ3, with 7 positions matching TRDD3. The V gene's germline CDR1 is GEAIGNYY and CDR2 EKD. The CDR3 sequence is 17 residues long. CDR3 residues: CACDNTGVSWDTRQMFF. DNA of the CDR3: TGTGCCTGCGACAATACTGGGGTTTCCTGGGACACCCGACAGATGTTTTTC.

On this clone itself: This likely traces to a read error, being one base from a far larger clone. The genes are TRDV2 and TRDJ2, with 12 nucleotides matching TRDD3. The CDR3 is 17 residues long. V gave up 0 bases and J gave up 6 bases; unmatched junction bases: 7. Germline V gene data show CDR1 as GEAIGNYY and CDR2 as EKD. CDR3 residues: CACDTLLGDTPAAQLFF. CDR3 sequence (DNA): TGTGCCTGTGACACCCTACTGGGGGATACACCCGCAGCACAACTCTTCTTT.

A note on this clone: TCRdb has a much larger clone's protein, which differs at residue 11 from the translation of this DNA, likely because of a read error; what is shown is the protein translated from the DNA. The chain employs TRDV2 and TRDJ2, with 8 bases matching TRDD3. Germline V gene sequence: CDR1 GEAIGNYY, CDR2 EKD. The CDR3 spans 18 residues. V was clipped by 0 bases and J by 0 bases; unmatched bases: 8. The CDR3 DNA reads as TGTGCCTGTGACACCGTACTGGGGGGCCTAACTTTGACAGCACAACTCTTCTTT. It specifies CACDTVLGGLTLTAQLFF.

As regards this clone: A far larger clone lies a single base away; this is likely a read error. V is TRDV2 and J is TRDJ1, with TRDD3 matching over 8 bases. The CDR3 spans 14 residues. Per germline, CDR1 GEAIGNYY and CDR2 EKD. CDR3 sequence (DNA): TGTGCCTGTGACACCCTGGGGGACACCGATAAACCCATCTTT. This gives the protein CACDTLGDTDKPIF.

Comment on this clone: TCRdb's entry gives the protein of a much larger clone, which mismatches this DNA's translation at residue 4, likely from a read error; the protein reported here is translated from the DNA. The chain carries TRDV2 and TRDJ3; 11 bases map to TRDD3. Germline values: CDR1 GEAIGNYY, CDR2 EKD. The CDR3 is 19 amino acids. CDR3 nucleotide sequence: TGTGCCTGTGGCACCCCACTGGGGGATATTTCCTGGGACACCCGACAGATGTTTTTC. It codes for CACGTPLGDISWDTRQMFF.

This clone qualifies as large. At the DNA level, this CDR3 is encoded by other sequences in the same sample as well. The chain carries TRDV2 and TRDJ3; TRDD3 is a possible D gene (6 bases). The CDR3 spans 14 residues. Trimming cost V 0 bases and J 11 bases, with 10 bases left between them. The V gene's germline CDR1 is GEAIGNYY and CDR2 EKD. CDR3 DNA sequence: TGTGCCTGTGACACCTGGGGGCCGGCCCGACAGATGTTTTTC. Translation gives CACDTWGPARQMFF.

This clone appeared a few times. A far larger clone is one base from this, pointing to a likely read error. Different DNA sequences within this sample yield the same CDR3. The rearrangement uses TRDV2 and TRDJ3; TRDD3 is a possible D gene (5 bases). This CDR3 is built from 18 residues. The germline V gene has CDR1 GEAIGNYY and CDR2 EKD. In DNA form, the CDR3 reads TGTGCTTGTGACACTTGGGGACCTAGCTCCTGGGACACCCGACAGATGTTTTTC. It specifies CACDTWGPSSWDTRQMFF.

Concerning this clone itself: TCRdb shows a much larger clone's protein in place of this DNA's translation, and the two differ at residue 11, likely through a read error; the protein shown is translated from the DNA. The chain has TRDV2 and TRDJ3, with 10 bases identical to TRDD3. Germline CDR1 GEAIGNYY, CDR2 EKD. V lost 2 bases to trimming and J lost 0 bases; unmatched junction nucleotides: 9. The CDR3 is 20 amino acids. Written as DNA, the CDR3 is TGTGCCTGTGACAAAGTTTACTGGGGGATCGGCTCCTGGGACACCCGACAGATGTTTTTC. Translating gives CACDKVYWGIGSWDTRQMFF.

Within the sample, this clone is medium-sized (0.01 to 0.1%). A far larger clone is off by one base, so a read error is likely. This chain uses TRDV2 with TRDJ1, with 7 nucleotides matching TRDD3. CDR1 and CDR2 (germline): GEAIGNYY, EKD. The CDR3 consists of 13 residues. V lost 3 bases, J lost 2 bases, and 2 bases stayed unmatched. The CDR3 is CACDAWGTDKLIF. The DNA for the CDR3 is TGTGCCTGTGACGCCTGGGGGACCGATAAACTCATCTTT.

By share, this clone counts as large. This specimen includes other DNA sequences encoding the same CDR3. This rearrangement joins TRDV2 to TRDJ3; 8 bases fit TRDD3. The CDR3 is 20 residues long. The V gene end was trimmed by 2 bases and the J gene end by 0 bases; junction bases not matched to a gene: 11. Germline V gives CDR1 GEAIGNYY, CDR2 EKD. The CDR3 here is CACDKVLGASSSWDTRQMFF. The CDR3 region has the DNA TGTGCCTGTGACAAAGTACTGGGGGCCTCAAGCTCCTGGGACACCCGACAGATGTTTTTC.

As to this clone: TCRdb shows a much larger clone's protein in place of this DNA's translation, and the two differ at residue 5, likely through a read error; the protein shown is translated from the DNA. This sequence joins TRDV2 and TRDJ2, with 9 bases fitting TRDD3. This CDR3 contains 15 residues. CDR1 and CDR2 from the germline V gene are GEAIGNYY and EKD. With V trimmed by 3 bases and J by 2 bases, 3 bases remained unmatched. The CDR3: CACDCTGGLTAQLFF. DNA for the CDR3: TGTGCCTGTGACTGTACTGGGGGATTGACAGCACAACTCTTCTTT.

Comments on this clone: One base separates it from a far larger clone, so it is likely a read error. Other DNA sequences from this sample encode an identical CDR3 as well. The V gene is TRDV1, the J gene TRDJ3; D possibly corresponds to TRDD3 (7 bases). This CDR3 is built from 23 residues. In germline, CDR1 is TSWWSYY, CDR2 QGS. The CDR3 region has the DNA TGTGCTCTTGGGGAAGGGTCCTACGGGTACTGGGGAGTCAGCTCCTGGGACACTCGACAGATGTTTTTC. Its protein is CALGEGSYGYWGVSSWDTRQMFF.

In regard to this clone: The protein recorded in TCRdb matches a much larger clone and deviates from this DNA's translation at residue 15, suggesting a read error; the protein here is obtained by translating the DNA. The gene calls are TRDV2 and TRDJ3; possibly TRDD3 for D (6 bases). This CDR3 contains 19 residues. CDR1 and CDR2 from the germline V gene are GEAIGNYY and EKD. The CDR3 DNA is TGTGCCTGTGACACCGCGGGGGGACCAAGCTCCTGGGACACCCAACAGATGTTTTTC. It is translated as CACDTAGGPSSWDTQQMFF.

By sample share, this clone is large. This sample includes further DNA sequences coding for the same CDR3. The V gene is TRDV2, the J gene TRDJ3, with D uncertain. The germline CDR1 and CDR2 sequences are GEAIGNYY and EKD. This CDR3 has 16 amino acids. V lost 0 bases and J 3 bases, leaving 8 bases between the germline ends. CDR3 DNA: TGTGCCTGTGACACCGTGGGTTACTGGGACACCCGACAGATGTTTTTC. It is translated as CACDTVGYWDTRQMFF.

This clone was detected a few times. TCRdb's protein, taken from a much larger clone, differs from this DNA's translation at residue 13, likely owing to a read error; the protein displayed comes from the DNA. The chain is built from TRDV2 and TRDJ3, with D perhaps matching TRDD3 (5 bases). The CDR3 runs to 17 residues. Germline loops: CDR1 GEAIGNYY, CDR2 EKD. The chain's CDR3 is CACDTEGFAWDTLQMFF. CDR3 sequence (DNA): TGTGCCTGTGACACCGAGGGATTCGCCTGGGACACCCTACAGATGTTTTTC.

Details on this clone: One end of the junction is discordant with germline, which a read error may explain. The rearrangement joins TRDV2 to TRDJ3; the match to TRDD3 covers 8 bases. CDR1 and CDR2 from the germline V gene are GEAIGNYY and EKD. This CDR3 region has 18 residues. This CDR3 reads CACGTVWGNSWDTRQMFF. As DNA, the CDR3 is TGTGCCTGTGGCACCGTCTGGGGGAACTCCTGGGACACCCGACAGATGTTTTTC.

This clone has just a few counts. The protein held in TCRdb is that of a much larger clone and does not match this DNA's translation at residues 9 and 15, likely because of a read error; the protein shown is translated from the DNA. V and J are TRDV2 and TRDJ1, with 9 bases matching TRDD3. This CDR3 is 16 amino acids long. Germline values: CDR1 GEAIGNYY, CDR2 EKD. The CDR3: CACDVLGDRSTDKLTF. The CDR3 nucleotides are TGTGCCTGTGACGTACTGGGGGACCGATCCACCGATAAACTCACCTTT.

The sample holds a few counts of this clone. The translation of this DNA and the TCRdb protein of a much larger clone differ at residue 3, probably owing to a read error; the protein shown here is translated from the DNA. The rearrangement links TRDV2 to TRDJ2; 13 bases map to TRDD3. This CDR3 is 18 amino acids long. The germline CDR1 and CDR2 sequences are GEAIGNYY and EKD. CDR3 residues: CARDKKYWGIRLTAQLFF. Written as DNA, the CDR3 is TGTGCCCGTGACAAAAAATACTGGGGGATACGTTTGACAGCACAACTCTTCTTT.

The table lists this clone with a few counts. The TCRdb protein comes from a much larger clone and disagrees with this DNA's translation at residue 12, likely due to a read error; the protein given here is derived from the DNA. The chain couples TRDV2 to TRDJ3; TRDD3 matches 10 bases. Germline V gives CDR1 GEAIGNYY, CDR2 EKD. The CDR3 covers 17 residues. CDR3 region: CACDTGGYSWDARQMFF. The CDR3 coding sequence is TGTGCCTGTGACACTGGGGGATACTCCTGGGACGCCCGACAGATGTTTTTC.